This is a list of T cell receptor beta chains from one sample in a study of tumor and adjacent non-tumor tissue in lung cancer. TCRdb re-called the multiplex PCR reads through MiXCR, storing one row per CDR3 protein. The table has over 80,000 distinct CDR3 sequences, around 76% seen once. The sample was distant non-tumor lung tissue. The receptors were gathered from a woman aged 45-59 years with non-small cell lung cancer. Each CDR3 is given with its conserved first and last residue. Each record gives: V gene, clone size, D gene, J gene, CDR3 length, CDR3 DNA, CDR3 protein. A D gene is named only where the DNA matches it firmly. Only part of the rows carry a size: once, few, many, or a class if the clone is expanded.

v_gene: TRBV4-2
abundance: NA
d_gene: NA
j_gene: TRBJ1-5
len: 15
CDR3nt: TGTGGCAGCAGCCAAGACCTCACTAGCAATCAGCCTCATCATTTT
CDR3aa: CGSSQDLTSNQPHHF

v_gene: TRBV5-1
abundance: NA
d_gene: TRBD2
j_gene: TRBJ2-1
len: 17
CDR3nt: TGCGCCAGCAGCTCAGAGCCCGGGACTAGCCTGTACAATGAGCAGTTCTTC
CDR3aa: CASSSEPGTSLYNEQFF

v_gene: TRBV6-2/TRBV6-3
abundance: NA
d_gene: TRBD2
j_gene: TRBJ2-2
len: 18
CDR3nt: TGTACCAGGAAACGCTACCTAGCGGGAGTGGCGAACACCGGGGAGCTGTTTTTT
CDR3aa: CTRKRYLAGVANTGELFF

v_gene: TRBV25-1
abundance: few
d_gene: NA
j_gene: TRBJ1-3
len: 13
CDR3nt: TGTGCCAGCAGTGACAGGGTTGGGAGCACCATATATTTT
CDR3aa: CASSDRVGSTIYF

v_gene: TRBV11-2
abundance: few
d_gene: NA
j_gene: TRBJ2-1
len: 13
CDR3nt: TGTGCAAGCAGGTTAGAGGCGGTCAATGAGCAGTTCTTC
CDR3aa: CASRLEAVNEQFF

v_gene: TRBV12-3/TRBV12-4
abundance: few
d_gene: NA
j_gene: TRBJ2-1
len: 15
CDR3nt: TGTGCCAGCAATCTATCCGTCGCAGGGCGGAATGAGCAATTCTTC
CDR3aa: CASNLSVAGRNEQFF

v_gene: TRBV27
abundance: few
d_gene: NA
j_gene: TRBJ2-7
len: 14
CDR3nt: TGTGCCAGCAGTCCGCTGGGGGGGCTCGGGGAGCAGTACTTC
CDR3aa: CASSPLGGLGEQYF

v_gene: TRBV6-5
abundance: NA
d_gene: NA
j_gene: TRBJ2-3
len: 19
CDR3nt: TGTGTCAACAGTTACTCCACCCGGGATTCCCCCCGAACCACAGATACGCAGTATTTT
CDR3aa: CVNSYSTRDSPRTTDTQYF

v_gene: TRBV20-1
abundance: NA
d_gene: NA
j_gene: TRBJ1-5
len: 17
CDR3nt: TGCAGTGCTAGAGATTTACCGGGACGCCGGGGCAAACAGCCCCAGCATTTT
CDR3aa: CSARDLPGRRGKQPQHF

v_gene: TRBV6-1
abundance: many
d_gene: TRBD1
j_gene: TRBJ1-5
len: 13
CDR3nt: TGTGCCAGCAGGGACAGGGTTCATCAGCCCCAGCATTTT
CDR3aa: CASRDRVHQPQHF

v_gene: TRBV20-1
abundance: NA
d_gene: TRBD2
j_gene: TRBJ2-2
len: 14
CDR3nt: TGCAGTGCTAGACTAGCGGGAGACACCAGGGAGCTGCTTTTT
CDR3aa: CSARLAGDTRELLF

v_gene: TRBV6-2/TRBV6-3
abundance: NA
d_gene: NA
j_gene: TRBJ2-2
len: 15
CDR3nt: TGTGCCAGCAGCTCACTACGACAGACTCCCGGGGAGCCGTTTTTT
CDR3aa: CASSSLRQTPGEPFF

v_gene: TRBV5-4
abundance: NA
d_gene: NA
j_gene: TRBJ2-3
len: 13
CDR3nt: TGTGCCAGCAGCCCCCCCACCGCAGATGCGCAGTATTTT
CDR3aa: CASSPPTADAQYF

v_gene: TRBV7-8
abundance: NA
d_gene: NA
j_gene: TRBJ1-5
len: 13
CDR3nt: TGCGCCAGCACCCAAGACGGCAGCCATCCCCAGCATTTT
CDR3aa: CASTQDGSHPQHF

v_gene: TRBV6-5
abundance: NA
d_gene: NA
j_gene: TRBJ1-2
len: 14
CDR3nt: TGTGCCAGCAGTTACTCGATCGGGGGGGGAGGCTACACCTTC
CDR3aa: CASSYSIGGGGYTF

v_gene: TRBV4-2
abundance: NA
d_gene: NA
j_gene: TRBJ2-6
len: 15
CDR3nt: TGTGCCAGCGGCCTCAGTCGCTATGGGGCCAACGTCCTGACTTTC
CDR3aa: CASGLSRYGANVLTF

v_gene: TRBV6-5
abundance: NA
d_gene: NA
j_gene: TRBJ2-1
len: 16
CDR3nt: TGTGCCAGCAGTTACGAGCTTCTTGCAGACTACAATGGGCAGTTCTTC
CDR3aa: CASSYELLADYNGQFF

v_gene: TRBV11-3
abundance: NA
d_gene: NA
j_gene: TRBJ2-7
len: 13
CDR3nt: TGTGCGAACAGCTCCGGGACCACCAATGAGCAGTACTTC
CDR3aa: CANSSGTTNEQYF

v_gene: TRBV4-1
abundance: many
d_gene: NA
j_gene: TRBJ1-6
len: 14
CDR3nt: TGCGCCAGCAGCCATGGGTCAGGGGATTCACCCCTCCACTTT
CDR3aa: CASSHGSGDSPLHF

v_gene: TRBV12-5
abundance: many
d_gene: NA
j_gene: TRBJ2-1
len: 15
CDR3nt: TGTGCTAGTGGTTTGTTCGGCGGGACCTACAATGAGCAGTTCTTC
CDR3aa: CASGLFGGTYNEQFF

v_gene: TRBV11-2
abundance: NA
d_gene: NA
j_gene: TRBJ2-3
len: 15
CDR3nt: TGTGCCCGCGACTTAGGACCCCCAGGGGACCATACGCAGTATTTT
CDR3aa: CARDLGPPGDHTQYF